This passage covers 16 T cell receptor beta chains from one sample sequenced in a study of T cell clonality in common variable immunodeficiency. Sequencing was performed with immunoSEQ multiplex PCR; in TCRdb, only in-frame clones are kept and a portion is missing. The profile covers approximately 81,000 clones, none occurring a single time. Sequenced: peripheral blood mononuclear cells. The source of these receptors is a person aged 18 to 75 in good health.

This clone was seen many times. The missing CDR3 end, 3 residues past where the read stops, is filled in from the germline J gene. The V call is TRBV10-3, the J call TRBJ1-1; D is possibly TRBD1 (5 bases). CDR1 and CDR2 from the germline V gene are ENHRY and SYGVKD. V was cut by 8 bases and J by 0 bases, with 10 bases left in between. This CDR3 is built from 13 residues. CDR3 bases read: TGTGCCATCCGCGGAGGGGTGAACACTGAA. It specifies CAIRGGVNTE. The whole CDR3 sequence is CAIRGGVNTEAFF.

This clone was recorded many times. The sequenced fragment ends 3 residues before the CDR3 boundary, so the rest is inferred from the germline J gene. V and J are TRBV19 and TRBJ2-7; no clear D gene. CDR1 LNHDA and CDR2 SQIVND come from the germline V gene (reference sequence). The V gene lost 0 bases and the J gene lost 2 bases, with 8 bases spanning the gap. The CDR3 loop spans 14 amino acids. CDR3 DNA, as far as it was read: TGTGCCAGTAGTATAGATATACAGCCCTACGAG. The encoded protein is CASSIDIQPYE. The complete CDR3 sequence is CASSIDIQPYEQYF. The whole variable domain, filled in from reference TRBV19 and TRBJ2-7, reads DGGITQSPKYLFRKEGQNVTLSCEQNLNHDAMYWYRQDPGQGLRLIYYSQIVNDFQKGDIAEGYSVSREKKESFPLTVTSAQKNPTAFYLCASSIDIQPYEQYFGPGTRLTVT.

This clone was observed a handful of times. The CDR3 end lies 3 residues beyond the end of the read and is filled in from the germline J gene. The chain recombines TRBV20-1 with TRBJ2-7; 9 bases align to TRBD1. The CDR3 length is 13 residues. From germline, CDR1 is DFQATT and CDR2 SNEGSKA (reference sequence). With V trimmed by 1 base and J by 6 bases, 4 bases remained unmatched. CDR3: CSARGTGEAEQYF. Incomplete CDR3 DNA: TGCAGTGCTAGAGGGACAGGGGAGGCCGAG.

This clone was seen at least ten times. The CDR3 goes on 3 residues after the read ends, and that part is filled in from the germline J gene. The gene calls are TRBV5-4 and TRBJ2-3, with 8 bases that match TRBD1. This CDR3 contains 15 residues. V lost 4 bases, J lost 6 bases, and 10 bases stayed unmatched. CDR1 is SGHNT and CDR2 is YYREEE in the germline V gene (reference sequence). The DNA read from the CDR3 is TGTGCCAGCAGCACCAATCAGGGGGCATCGGATACG. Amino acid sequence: CASSTNQGASDT. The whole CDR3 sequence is CASSTNQGASDTQYF. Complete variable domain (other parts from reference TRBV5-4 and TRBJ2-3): ETGVTQSPTHLIKTRGQQVTLRCSSQSGHNTVSWYQQALGQGPQFIFQYYREEENGRGNFPPRFSGLQFPNYSSELNVNALELDDSALYLCASSTNQGASDTQYFGPGTRLTVL.

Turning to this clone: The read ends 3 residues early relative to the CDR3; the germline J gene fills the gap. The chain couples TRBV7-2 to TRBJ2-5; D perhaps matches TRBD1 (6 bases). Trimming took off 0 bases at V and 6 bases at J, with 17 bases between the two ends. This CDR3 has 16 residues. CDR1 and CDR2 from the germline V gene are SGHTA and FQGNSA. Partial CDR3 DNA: TGTGCCAGCAGCTTAGCACTGGACAGATCTCCGCAGACC. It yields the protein CASSLALDRSPQT. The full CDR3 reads CASSLALDRSPQTQYF.

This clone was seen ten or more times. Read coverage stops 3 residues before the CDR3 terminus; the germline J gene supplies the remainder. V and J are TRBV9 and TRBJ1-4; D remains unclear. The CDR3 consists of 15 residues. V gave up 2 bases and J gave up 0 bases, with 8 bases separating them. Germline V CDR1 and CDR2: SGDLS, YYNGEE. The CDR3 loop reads CASSVLITTNEKLFF. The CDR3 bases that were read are TGTGCCAGCAGCGTGCTAATAACAACTAATGAAAAA.

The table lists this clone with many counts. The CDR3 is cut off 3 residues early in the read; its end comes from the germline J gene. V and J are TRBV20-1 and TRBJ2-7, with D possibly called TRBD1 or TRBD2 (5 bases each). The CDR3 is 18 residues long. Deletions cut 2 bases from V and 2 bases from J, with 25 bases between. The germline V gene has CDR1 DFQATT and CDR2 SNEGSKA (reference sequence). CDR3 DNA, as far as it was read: TGCAGTGCTAGATATCAGGAGGACATCGTTGTAGAAACCTACGAG. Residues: CSARYQEDIVVETYE. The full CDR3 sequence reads CSARYQEDIVVETYEQYF.

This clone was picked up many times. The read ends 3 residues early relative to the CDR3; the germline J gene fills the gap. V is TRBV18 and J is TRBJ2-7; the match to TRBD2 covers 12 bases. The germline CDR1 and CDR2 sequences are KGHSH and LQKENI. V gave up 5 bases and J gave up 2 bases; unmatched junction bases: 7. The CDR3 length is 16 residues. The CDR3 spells CASSKDRTSGTYEQYF. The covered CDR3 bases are TGTGCCAGCTCAAAGGACCGGACTAGCGGGACCTACGAG.

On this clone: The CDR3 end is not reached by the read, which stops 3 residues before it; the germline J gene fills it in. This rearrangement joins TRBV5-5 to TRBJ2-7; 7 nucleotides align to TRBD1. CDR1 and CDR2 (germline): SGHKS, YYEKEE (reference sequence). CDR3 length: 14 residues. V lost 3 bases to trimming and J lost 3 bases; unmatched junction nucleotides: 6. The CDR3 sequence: CASSSRDSRYEQYF. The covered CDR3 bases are TGTGCCAGCAGCTCCCGGGACAGTCGCTACGAG.

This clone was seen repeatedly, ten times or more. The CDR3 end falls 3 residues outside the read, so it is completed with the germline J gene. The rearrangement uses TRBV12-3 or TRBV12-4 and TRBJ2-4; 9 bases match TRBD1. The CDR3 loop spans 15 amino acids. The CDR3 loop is CASSMRQIGDRAQYF. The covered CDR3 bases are TGTGCCAGCAGTATGCGACAAATCGGGGACAGGGCT.

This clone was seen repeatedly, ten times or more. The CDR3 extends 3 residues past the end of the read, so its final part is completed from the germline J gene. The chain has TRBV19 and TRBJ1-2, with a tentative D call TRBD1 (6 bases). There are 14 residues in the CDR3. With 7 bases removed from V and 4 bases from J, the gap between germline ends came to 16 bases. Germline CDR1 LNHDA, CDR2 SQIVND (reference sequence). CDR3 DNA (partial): TGTGCCAGTATCGCGGGGGCGCGTCCCTATGGC. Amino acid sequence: CASIAGARPYG. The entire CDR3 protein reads CASIAGARPYGYTF.

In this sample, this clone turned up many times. The CDR3 here is CATEADAGMTQYF. The part of the CDR3 DNA that was read is TGTGCCACCGAAGCTGATGCCGGTATGACC. The chain has TRBV24-1 and TRBJ2-5; unclear D gene. The read finishes 3 residues shy of the CDR3 end, and the germline J gene is used to complete it. V was clipped by 9 bases and J by 7 bases, with 17 bases between them. The germline V gene encodes CDR1 KGHDR and CDR2 SFDVKD. The CDR3 contains 13 residues.

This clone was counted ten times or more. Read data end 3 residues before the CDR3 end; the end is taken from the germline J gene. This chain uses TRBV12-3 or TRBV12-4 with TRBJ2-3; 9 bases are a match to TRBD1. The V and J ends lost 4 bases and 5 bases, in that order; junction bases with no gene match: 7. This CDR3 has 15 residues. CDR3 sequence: CASSSGTGLGDTQYF. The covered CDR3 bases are TGTGCCAGCAGTTCCGGGACAGGGTTAGGAGATACG.

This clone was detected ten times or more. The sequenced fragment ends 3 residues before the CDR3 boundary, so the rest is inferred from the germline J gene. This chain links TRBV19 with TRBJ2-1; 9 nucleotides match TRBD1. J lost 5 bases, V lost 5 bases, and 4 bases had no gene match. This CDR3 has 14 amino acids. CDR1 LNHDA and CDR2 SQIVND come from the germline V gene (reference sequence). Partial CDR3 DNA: TGTGCCAGTAGTCTCGGGACAGGGCACAATGAG. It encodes CASSLGTGHNE. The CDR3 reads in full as CASSLGTGHNEQFF.

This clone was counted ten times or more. The CDR3 here is CASGALTSVHNEQFF. CDR3 DNA, as far as it was read: TGTGCCAGCGGGGCCCTTACTAGCGTTCACAATGAG. The rearrangement uses TRBV9 and TRBJ2-1; 7 nucleotides line up with TRBD2. The sequenced fragment ends 3 residues before the CDR3 boundary, so the rest is inferred from the germline J gene. V shed 7 bases and J 5 bases; nucleotides not matched to a gene: 12. CDR1 SGDLS and CDR2 YYNGEE come from the germline V gene. This CDR3 has 15 residues.

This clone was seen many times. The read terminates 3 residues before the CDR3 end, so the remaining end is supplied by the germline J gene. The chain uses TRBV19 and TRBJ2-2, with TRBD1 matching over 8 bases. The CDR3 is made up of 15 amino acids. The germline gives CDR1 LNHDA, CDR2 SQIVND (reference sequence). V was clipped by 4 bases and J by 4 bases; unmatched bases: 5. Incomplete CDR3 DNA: TGTGCCAGTAGTAGGGGCAGGGGGCTCACCGGGGAG. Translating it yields CASSRGRGLTGE. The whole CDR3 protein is CASSRGRGLTGELFF.